Each of the 12 T cell receptor beta chains below was sequenced from the same sample in a study of T cell responses to AZD1222 COVID-19 vaccine. Method: immunoSEQ multiplex PCR; TCRdb's copy keeps in-frame clones and lacks some. The repertoire has roughly 29,000 clones, 93% of them found once; the top ten carry more than 8%. The sample in question was peripheral blood, obtained on day 0 of AZD1222 vaccination. Receptors were obtained from an adult in good health.

V and J are TRBV6-2 or TRBV6-3 and TRBJ2-1, with D unclear. The CDR3 covers 15 residues. V was shortened by 2 bases and J by 0 bases, with 8 bases between the two germline ends. The germline V gene has CDR1 MNHEY and CDR2 SVGEGT. The CDR3 DNA reads as TGTGCCAGCAGTTACAGGGCTAGCTCCTACAATGAGCAGTTCTTC. Residues: CASSYRASSYNEQFF.

The CDR3, as DNA: TGCAGCGTTGTGGACAGCGCGAATCAGCCCCAGCATTTT. Residues: CSVVDSANQPQHF. The chain links TRBV29-1 to TRBJ1-5; D possibly corresponds to TRBD1 (6 bases). The CDR3 has 13 residues. The germline gives CDR1 SQVTM, CDR2 ANQGSEA. The V gene lost 4 bases and the J gene lost 4 bases, with 11 bases spanning the gap. The whole variable domain, filled in from reference TRBV29-1 and TRBJ1-5, reads SAVISQKPSRDICQRGTSLTIQCQVDSQVTMMFWYRQQPGQSLTLIATANQGSEATYESGFVIDKFPISRPNLTFSTLTVSNMSPEDSSIYLCSVVDSANQPQHFGDGTRLSIL.

The chain carries TRBV7-6 and TRBJ2-3; D is unclear. Germline V gives CDR1 SGHVS, CDR2 FNYEAQ. The CDR3 has 16 residues. V lost 5 bases and J lost 1, with 16 bases in between. In DNA, the CDR3 is TGTGCCAGCAGCCCCCGTCGGTTCAAGGGCACAGATACGCAGTATTTT. This sequence encodes CASSPRRFKGTDTQYF.

The chain has TRBV27 and TRBJ2-3, with D perhaps matching TRBD2 (5 bases). The CDR3 is 14 amino acids. Germline V gene data show CDR1 as MNHEY and CDR2 as SMNVEV (reference sequence). The germline V and J ends were trimmed by 5 bases and 1 base, with 10 bases remaining between them. In DNA form, the CDR3 reads TGTGCCAGCAGTCGATCACTAGGCACAGATACGCAGTATTTT. Amino acids: CASSRSLGTDTQYF.

This rearrangement joins TRBV4-3 to TRBJ2-7, with 11 positions matching TRBD2. Unmatched junction bases numbered 15, after V lost 0 bases and J lost 5 bases. The CDR3 extends over 19 amino acids. Germline CDR1 and CDR2: LGHNA and YSLEER. CDR3 sequence reads: CASSQDHTATSGRIHEQYF. The CDR3 DNA is TGCGCCAGCAGCCAAGATCATACCGCTACTAGCGGGAGAATACACGAGCAGTACTTC.

J is TRBJ1-2 and V is TRBV3-1 (or the pseudogene TRBV3-2); TRBD1 agrees at 7 bases. This CDR3 spans 14 amino acids. Unmatched junction bases numbered 6, after V lost 0 bases and J lost 8 bases. Germline V gene data show CDR1 as LGHDT and CDR2 as YNNKEL (reference sequence). This CDR3 is CASSQDHRGRGYTF. CDR3 sequence (DNA): TGTGCCAGCAGCCAAGATCACAGGGGCAGGGGCTACACCTTC.

The chain employs TRBV5-4 and TRBJ1-3; D unclear. The CDR3 totals 15 residues. Germline CDR1 is SGHNT and CDR2 is YYREEE (reference sequence). V dropped 5 bases and J dropped 4 bases, with 16 bases sitting between them. The CDR3 here is CASSYDRASGNTIYF. In nucleotides, the CDR3 is TGTGCCAGCAGTTACGACCGAGCGTCAGGAAACACCATATATTTT. Drawing the rest from reference TRBV5-4 and TRBJ1-3, the complete variable domain is ETGVTQSPTHLIKTRGQQVTLRCSSQSGHNTVSWYQQALGQGPQFIFQYYREEENGRGNFPPRFSGLQFPNYSSELNVNALELDDSALYLCASSYDRASGNTIYFGEGSWLTVV.

This chain uses TRBV6-6 with TRBJ2-1, with 8 bases lining up with TRBD1. Germline loops: CDR1 MNHNY, CDR2 SVGAGI (reference sequence). J gave up 6 bases and V 6 bases, and 13 bases lay outside the gene matches. The CDR3 runs 16 residues. The CDR3 region is CASSITILTGGNEQFF. The CDR3 DNA is TGTGCCAGCAGCATAACAATTCTTACAGGGGGCAATGAGCAGTTCTTC.

This rearrangement joins TRBV29-1 to TRBJ2-7; D not resolved. V gave up 8 bases and J gave up 4 bases, with 9 bases separating them. The CDR3 is made up of 10 amino acids. Germline CDR1 is SQVTM and CDR2 is ANQGSEA. Here the CDR3 reads CSSLGYEQYF. DNA for the CDR3: TGCAGCTCCTTGGGGTACGAGCAGTACTTC.

The gene calls are TRBV2 and TRBJ2-7, with TRBD2 identical over 12 bases. CDR1 is SNHLY, CDR2 FYNNEI, per germline. V shed 4 bases, J shed 3 bases, and the junction held 13 bases outside the gene matches. The CDR3 consists of 18 residues. As DNA, the CDR3 is TGTGCCAGCAGTGGTTGGGCGGCTAGCGGGGGGGCCCACTACGAGCAGTACTTC. Its translation is CASSGWAASGGAHYEQYF.

The rearrangement uses TRBV6-5 and TRBJ2-3, with 8 bases aligning to TRBD2. The germline CDR1 and CDR2 sequences are MNHEY and SVGAGI. The CDR3 loop spans 13 amino acids. With 6 bases clipped from V and 1 base from J, the junction kept 0 bases outside the gene matches. CDR3 in amino acids: CASRTSGTDTQYF. In DNA, the CDR3 is TGTGCCAGCAGGACTAGCGGCACAGATACGCAGTATTTT.

The chain couples TRBV28 to TRBJ2-3; D unresolved. CDR1 and CDR2 (germline): MDHEN, SYDVKM. The germline V and J ends were trimmed by 4 bases and 0 bases, with 11 bases remaining between them. This CDR3 contains 15 residues. CDR3 amino acids: CASSSPARSTDTQYF. The CDR3, as DNA: TGTGCCAGCAGTTCACCGGCGCGGAGCACAGATACGCAGTATTTT.